These 22 T cell receptor beta chains were sequenced from one sample in a study of cytomegalovirus exposure and HLA in healthy donors. The PCR made use of 60 Vbeta and 13 Jbeta primers. Assay used: immunoSEQ multiplex PCR; TCRdb lists only in-frame clones, some missing. The repertoire holds about 140,000 clones, with around four fifths as singletons. Material: PBMCs. These receptor sequences come from a young man in good health and CMV-seropositive.

The chain combines TRBV28 with TRBJ1-1; 9 bases fit TRBD1. After removal of 7 bases from V and 3 bases from J, the junction contained 6 bases not matched to a gene. This CDR3 spans 14 amino acids. The V gene's germline CDR1 is MDHEN and CDR2 SYDVKM. For the CDR3, the DNA is TGTGCCAGCATCCAGGGGACAGGGTACACTGAAGCTTTCTTT. This translates into CASIQGTGYTEAFF.

This chain links TRBV28 with TRBJ1-6; 8 positions agree with TRBD1. The germline gives CDR1 MDHEN, CDR2 SYDVKM. The CDR3 covers 15 residues. The V gene end was trimmed by 3 bases and the J gene end by 10 bases; junction bases not matched to a gene: 8. Here the CDR3 DNA reads TGTGCCAGCAGTTTTGCGGACAGGGTTAGGTCACCCCTCCACTTT. Protein: CASSFADRVRSPLHF.

The V call is TRBV7-8, the J call TRBJ2-2; maybe TRBD2 (6 bases). Germline lookup yields CDR1 SGHVS and CDR2 FQNEAQ. The CDR3 is made up of 14 amino acids. V was cut by 8 bases and J by 6 bases, with 16 bases left in between. CDR3: CASHGGSLAGELFF. The CDR3 coding sequence is TGTGCCAGCCATGGGGGGAGTTTGGCCGGGGAGCTGTTTTTT.

The V and J genes are TRBV18 and TRBJ1-2; 7 bases are shared with TRBD1. The CDR3 loop spans 15 amino acids. Germline assignment: CDR1 KGHSH and CDR2 LQKENI. V shed 4 bases, J shed 2 bases, and the junction held 7 bases outside the gene matches. The chain's CDR3 is CASSHSGTDNYGYTF. The CDR3 nucleotides read TGTGCCAGCTCACACTCCGGGACAGACAACTATGGCTACACCTTC.

The gene calls are TRBV28 and TRBJ2-1; D not certain. Trimming removed 3 bases from V and 1 base from J, with 10 bases in between. The CDR3 spans 15 residues. In germline, CDR1 is MDHEN, CDR2 SYDVKM. The CDR3 protein is CASSFITESYNEQFF. DNA for the CDR3: TGTGCCAGCAGTTTCATTACAGAATCCTACAATGAGCAGTTCTTC.

J is TRBJ2-5 and V is TRBV4-1; D is perhaps TRBD1 (5 bases). Per the germline V gene, CDR1 is MGHRA and CDR2 is YSYEKL. Between the trimmed V and J ends, which lost 0 bases and 5 bases, there was a span of 13 bases. This CDR3 has 15 residues. The CDR3 DNA follows: TGCGCCAGCAGCCAAGATTCTGGGGCGGCGGAGACCCAGTACTTC. Amino acid sequence: CASSQDSGAAETQYF.

This sequence joins TRBV19 and TRBJ2-7, with TRBD2 identical over 11 bases. The CDR3 spans 17 residues. V was clipped by 6 bases and J by 2 bases; unmatched bases: 12. Germline-derived CDR1 and CDR2 are LNHDA and SQIVND (reference sequence). CDR3 in amino acids: CASSLWASGGIAYEQYF. The CDR3 DNA is TGTGCCAGTAGCCTATGGGCTAGCGGGGGGATCGCCTACGAGCAGTACTTC.

The chain links TRBV10-3 to TRBJ1-2, with 8 bases that match TRBD1. V was clipped by 8 bases and J by 4 bases; unmatched bases: 6. The CDR3 covers 13 residues. Per the germline V gene, CDR1 is ENHRY and CDR2 is SYGVKD. The CDR3 sequence: CAILGTGSYGYTF. CDR3 coding DNA: TGTGCCATCCTGGGGACAGGCAGCTATGGCTACACCTTC.

The chain couples TRBV6-5 to TRBJ2-7, with D possibly TRBD2 on 6 matching bases. Trimming removed 11 bases from V and 5 bases from J, with 13 bases in between. This CDR3 comprises 11 residues. Germline CDR1 reads MNHEY; CDR2 reads SVGAGI. The chain's CDR3 is CAVEGRDEQYF. The CDR3 DNA sequence: TGTGCCGTGGAGGGCCGGGACGAGCAGTACTTC.

The chain combines TRBV5-5 with TRBJ1-5; 8 nucleotides agree with TRBD1. The V segment lost 2 bases and the J segment 1 base; nucleotides outside the gene matches: 2. Germline CDR1 reads SGHKS; CDR2 reads YYEKEE (reference sequence). CDR3 length: 15 amino acids. For the CDR3, the DNA is TGTGCCAGCAGCTTTCAGGGGGCAAGCAATCAGCCCCAGCATTTT. Translating gives CASSFQGASNQPQHF.

V usage is TRBV1 and J usage is TRBJ2-3; TRBD2 is the table's D call, not checked against the DNA. TRBV1 is a pseudogene segment. The CDR3 is made up of 18 amino acids. As DNA, the CDR3 is TGCACCAGCAGCCTTCACCAGGGAGGCGACAAATTTTGGGATACGCAGTATTTT. Translation gives CTSSLHQGGDKFWDTQYF.

This clone appeared a few times. This sequence joins TRBV18 and TRBJ1-6; possible D gene TRBD1, 6 bases. The CDR3 sequence is 14 residues long. Germline V gene sequence: CDR1 KGHSH, CDR2 LQKENI. The V and J ends lost 3 bases and 4 bases respectively, with 7 bases between them. CDR3 DNA sequence: TGTGCCAGCTCACCTGGACAGTATAATTCACCCCTCCACTTT. It yields the protein CASSPGQYNSPLHF.

CDR3 nucleotide sequence: TGTGCCAGCAGTTTCGTTAAGAGGGGGGGCCTAGAGACCCAGTACTTC. Its translation is CASSFVKRGGLETQYF. The chain joins TRBV5-4 to TRBJ2-5; weak D call: TRBD2 (7 bases). The V end was cut by 5 bases, the J end by 4 bases, with 21 bases between. This CDR3 has 16 amino acids. Germline CDR1 reads SGHNT; CDR2 reads YYREEE (reference sequence).

The V and J genes are TRBV6-6 and TRBJ2-3; D remains ambiguous. The CDR3 is made up of 12 amino acids. V lost 0 bases and J lost 6, with 4 bases in between. Germline V lookup: CDR1 MNHNY, CDR2 SVGAGI (reference sequence). The CDR3 spells CASSYSSDTQYF. The CDR3 nucleotides are TGTGCCAGCAGTTACTCTAGCGATACGCAGTATTTT.

The J gene is TRBJ2-7, the V gene TRBV12-2; TRBD1, as called in the table, went unchecked against the DNA. TRBV12-2 is designated a pseudogene. This CDR3 has 18 residues. In DNA, the CDR3 is TGTGCAAGTCGCTTAGAGGGACAGGTCGCGCTTAAAACCTACGAGCAGTACTTC. Protein product: CASRLEGQVALKTYEQYF.

The CDR3 is CASSGELEVLSTDTQYF. The CDR3 DNA sequence: TGTGCCAGCAGTGGAGAATTGGAGGTCCTCAGCACAGATACGCAGTATTTT. This rearrangement joins TRBV25-1 to TRBJ2-3; D is perhaps TRBD2 (5 bases). Deletions cut 4 bases from V and 0 bases from J, with 17 bases between. CDR1 MGHDK and CDR2 SYGVNS come from the germline V gene. There are 17 residues in the CDR3.

This CDR3 reads CASSLTDRAGNTIYF. Here the CDR3 DNA reads TGTGCCAGCAGCTTAACGGACAGGGCCGGAAACACCATATATTTT. This chain joins TRBV7-8 and TRBJ1-3; 8 positions match TRBD1. The CDR3 length is 15 residues. CDR1 is SGHVS and CDR2 is FQNEAQ in the germline V gene. V shed 2 bases, J shed 4 bases, and the junction held 4 bases outside the gene matches.

The chain couples TRBV18 to TRBJ2-2, with TRBD1 matching over 7 bases. This CDR3 region has 14 residues. After removal of 6 bases from V and 2 bases from J, the junction contained 3 bases not matched to a gene. CDR1 and CDR2 from the germline V gene are KGHSH and LQKENI. The CDR3 loop is CASSTGTNTGELFF. The CDR3 DNA is TGTGCCAGCTCGACAGGGACAAACACCGGGGAGCTGTTTTTT.

The rearrangement uses TRBV11-2 and TRBJ1-1; D may be TRBD1 (5 bases). Germline-derived CDR1 and CDR2 are SGHAT and FQNNGV. The CDR3 extends over 17 amino acids. V was cut by 5 bases and J by 1 base, with 20 bases left in between. CDR3 sequence (DNA): TGTGCCAGCAGCCCCTTGGGGGGGGACCCGGCGAACACTGAAGCTTTCTTT. Translating it yields CASSPLGGDPANTEAFF.

The V and J genes are TRBV5-6 and TRBJ1-2, with 8 bases matching TRBD1. Trimming cost V 4 bases and J 5 bases; bases outside gene matches: 7. This CDR3 spans 14 amino acids. CDR1 is SGHDT and CDR2 is YYEEEE in the germline V gene. DNA for the CDR3: TGTGCCAGCAGCCTCAGGACAGGGAAATATGGCTACACCTTC. It codes for CASSLRTGKYGYTF.

The rearrangement links TRBV7-3 to TRBJ2-3, with TRBD2 matching 9 bases. Looked up from germline, CDR1 is SGHTA and CDR2 is FQGTGA. This CDR3 is built from 15 residues. Trimming took 6 bases from V and 4 from J; bases not matched to a gene: 8. The CDR3 protein is CASSSAGGIADTQYF. CDR3 DNA sequence: TGTGCCAGCAGTAGTGCGGGGGGGATCGCAGATACGCAGTATTTT.

The chain uses TRBV7-2 and TRBJ2-4, with 12 positions matching TRBD2. V was pared by 4 bases and J by 2 bases, with 9 bases of the junction left unmatched. Germline-derived CDR1 and CDR2 are SGHTA and FQGNSA. This CDR3 contains 18 residues. The CDR3 DNA reads TGTGCCAGCAGCTCTAGCGGGAGGGCCCTCGTTTCCAAAAACATTCAGTACTTC. Protein product: CASSSSGRALVSKNIQYF.